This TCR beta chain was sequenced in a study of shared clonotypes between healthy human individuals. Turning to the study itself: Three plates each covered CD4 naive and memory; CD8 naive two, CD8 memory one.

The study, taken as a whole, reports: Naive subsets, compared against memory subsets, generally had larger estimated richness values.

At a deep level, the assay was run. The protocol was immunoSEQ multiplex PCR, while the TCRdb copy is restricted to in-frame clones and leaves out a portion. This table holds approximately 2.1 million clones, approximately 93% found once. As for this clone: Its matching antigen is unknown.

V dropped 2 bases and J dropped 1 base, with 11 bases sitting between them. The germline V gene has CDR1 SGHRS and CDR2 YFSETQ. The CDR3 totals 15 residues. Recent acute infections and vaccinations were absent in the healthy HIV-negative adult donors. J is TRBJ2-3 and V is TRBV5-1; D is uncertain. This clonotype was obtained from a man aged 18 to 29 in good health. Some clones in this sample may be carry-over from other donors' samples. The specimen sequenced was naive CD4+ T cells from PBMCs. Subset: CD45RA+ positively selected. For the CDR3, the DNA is TGCGCCAGCAGCTTAAAGGGTGGTGGCACAGATACGCAGTATTTT. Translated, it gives CASSLKGGGTDTQYF.